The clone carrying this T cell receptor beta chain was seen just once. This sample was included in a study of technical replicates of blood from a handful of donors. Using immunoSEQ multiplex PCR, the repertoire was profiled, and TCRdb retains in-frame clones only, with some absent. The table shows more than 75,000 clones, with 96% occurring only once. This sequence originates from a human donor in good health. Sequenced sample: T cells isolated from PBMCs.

For the CDR3, the DNA is TGTGCCAGCAGCGGATCACTATTCTACTACGAGCAGTACTTC. It codes for CASSGSLFYYEQYF. This rearrangement joins TRBV6-1 to TRBJ2-7; no clear D. The CDR3 loop spans 14 amino acids. Between the trimmed V and J ends, which lost 6 bases and 3 bases, there was a span of 15 bases. Germline V gene data show CDR1 as MNHNS and CDR2 as SASEGT.